This T cell receptor (beta chain) was documented in a study of graft-versus-host responses after intestinal transplantation. Overall study: After anti-thymocyte globulin induction, recipients took tacrolimus and steroids for around three years.

Whole-study results and caveats: Some GvH clones were seen earlier in gut or blood, suggesting intestinal origin. Patients with graft-donor T cell macrochimerism had high graft-versus-host to host-versus-graft clonal ratios in allografts.

As concerns this clone: Antigen unknown.

The method was immunoSEQ multiplex PCR; TCRdb's version includes in-frame clones alone and lacks a portion of them. In the table there are about 39,000 clones, nearly 95% of which are singletons. The V segment lost 1 base and the J segment 3 bases; nucleotides outside the gene matches: 4. Germline CDR1 is SGHAT and CDR2 is FQNNGV. CDR3 length: 16 amino acids. Sequenced here: unstimulated CD8+ T cells sorted from spleen or lymph node cells, sampled before transplant. This TCR was recovered from a human donor who was the organ donor for an intestinal transplant. The chain uses TRBV11-2 and TRBJ2-7; 12 bases are a match to TRBD1. The CDR3 DNA reads TGTGCCAGCAGCTTAGGGGGGACAGGGGGCTTCTACGAGCAGTACTTC. This encodes CASSLGGTGGFYEQYF. Full variable domain (missing parts from reference TRBV11-2 and TRBJ2-7): EAGVAQSPRYKIIEKRQSVAFWCNPISGHATLYWYQQILGQGPKLLIQFQNNGVVDDSQLPKDRFSAERLKGVDSTLKIQPAKLEDSAVYLCASSLGGTGGFYEQYFGPGTRLTVT.